This TCR beta chain was sequenced in a study of human T cells and chemical hapten exposure. About the research overall: Small pooled library volume differences mainly caused per-sample TCR yield variation. Study-wide points: No shift was seen in TCRs above 1 in 1000 frequency with DPC sensitization.

The time point was: pre-sensitization, week 0. Treatment reported: therapeutic diphenylcyclopropenone sensitization with weekly scalp DPC. Trimming cost V 1 base and J 6 bases, with 8 bases left between them. The CDR3 sequence is 13 residues long. Looked up from germline, CDR1 is LGHDT and CDR2 is YNNKEL (reference sequence). MiXCR was run by TCRdb on the RACE reads, yielding one entry per CDR3 protein. The sample yields around 350,000 distinct CDR3 sequences, roughly 6% seen once. There are a few counts of this clonotype. The target antigen is unknown. This clonotype was sampled from a woman aged 18-35 years with alopecia areata. Some clones in this sample may be carry-over from other donors' samples. The chain combines TRBV3-1 with TRBJ2-3; D unresolved. The source was whole blood, collected in connection with sensitization to the hapten diphenylcyclopropenone (DPC). The CDR3 protein is CASSQGSRDTQYF. The CDR3 DNA follows: TGTGCCAGCAGCCAAGGGTCGAGGGATACGCAGTATTTT.